The T cell receptor beta chain described here comes from a study of cytomegalovirus exposure and HLA in healthy donors. Germline CDR1 is SGHNT and CDR2 is YYREEE (reference sequence). The CDR3 has 13 residues. V lost 3 bases and J lost 3, with 7 bases in between. As regards this clone: Its target is unknown.

Produced via immunoSEQ multiplex PCR; TCRdb's table is partial and in-frame only. The sample includes fewer than 100,000 clones, approximately 91% seen only once; the top ten take 2% to 2.5%. Points from the study as a whole: Some TCR beta chains (roughly 150 of them) were listed as cytomegalovirus-associated. TCR sequences were mostly rare, though some public TCRs occurred in many donors.

The chain combines TRBV5-4 with TRBJ2-1, with a weak D call TRBD1 (5 bases). The source of this sequence is a man aged 25 to 40 in good health and CMV-seronegative. Sequencing was performed on PBMCs. CDR3 loop: CASSWGYYNEQFF. The CDR3 coding sequence is TGTGCCAGCAGCTGGGGCTACTACAATGAGCAGTTCTTC.